This is a list of T cell receptor beta chains from one sample in a study of cytomegalovirus exposure and HLA in healthy donors. Only in-frame clones appear in the TCRdb table, and some are missing; sequencing was by immunoSEQ multiplex PCR. In total, the table holds almost 35,000 clones. The specimen sequenced was PBMCs. Receptors originate from a woman aged 40 to 49 in good health and CMV-seropositive. Each CDR3 is given with its conserved first and last residue. Fields, in order: V gene, J gene, D gene, CDR3 protein, CDR3 DNA. A D gene is named only where the DNA matches it firmly.

V: TRBV7-3; J: TRBJ2-3; D: -; CDR3: CASSLTGSETDTQYF; DNA: TGTGCCAGCAGCTTAACGGGTAGCGAGACAGATACGCAGTATTTT
V: TRBV27; J: TRBJ2-7; D: -; CDR3: CASIAAGFPYEQYF; DNA: TGTGCCAGCATCGCCGCGGGGTTCCCCTACGAGCAGTACTTC
V: TRBV2; J: TRBJ1-1; D: -; CDR3: CASSGPGGTTEAFF; DNA: TGTGCCAGCAGTGGACCGGGGGGAACCACTGAAGCTTTCTTT
V: TRBV5-1; J: TRBJ2-7; D: TRBD2; CDR3: CASSGGGGLYEQYF; DNA: TGCGCCAGCAGCGGGGGCGGGGGGCTCTACGAGCAGTACTTC
V: TRBV7-9; J: TRBJ1-2; D: -; CDR3: CASSPDRGGTNYGYTF; DNA: TGTGCCAGCAGCCCTGATAGAGGGGGTACTAACTATGGCTACACCTTC
V: TRBV18; J: TRBJ2-7; D: TRBD1; CDR3: CASSPGTGYEQYF; DNA: TGTGCCAGCTCACCAGGGACAGGGTACGAGCAGTACTTC
V: TRBV10-3; J: TRBJ2-3; D: TRBD2; CDR3: CASREGSYTDTQYF; DNA: TGTGCCAGCCGGGAGGGGTCGTACACAGATACGCAGTATTTT
V: TRBV28; J: TRBJ1-5; D: TRBD1; CDR3: CASRNTGGVSNQPQHF; DNA: TGTGCCAGCAGAAATACAGGGGGCGTTAGCAATCAGCCCCAGCATTTT
V: TRBV5-1; J: TRBJ2-7; D: TRBD1; CDR3: CASSLDRGHEQYF; DNA: TGCGCCAGCAGCTTGGACAGGGGCCACGAGCAGTACTTC
V: TRBV4-2; J: TRBJ2-1; D: -; CDR3: CASSQGIAVGGRYNEQFF; DNA: TGTGCCAGCAGCCAGGGTATAGCGGTGGGAGGCCGTTACAATGAGCAGTTCTTC
V: TRBV30; J: TRBJ1-1; D: -; CDR3: CAWSRGRMNTEAFF; DNA: TGTGCCTGGAGTAGGGGCAGGATGAACACTGAAGCTTTCTTT
V: TRBV7-2; J: TRBJ1-1; D: -; CDR3: CASSRGGGRSSIEAFF; DNA: TGTGCCAGCAGCAGGGGGGGTGGACGGAGCTCAATAGAAGCTTTCTTT
V: TRBV9; J: TRBJ2-3; D: TRBD2; CDR3: CASSVTASSGGTTDTQYF; DNA: TGTGCCAGCAGCGTAACGGCTTCTAGCGGGGGGACCACAGATACGCAGTATTTT
V: TRBV5-1; J: TRBJ2-6; D: -; CDR3: CASSLFAPSGANVLTF; DNA: TGCGCCAGCAGCTTGTTTGCGCCCTCTGGGGCCAACGTCCTGACTTTC
V: TRBV30; J: TRBJ1-5; D: -; CDR3: CAWSVVDTNQPQHF; DNA: TGTGCCTGGAGTGTTGTGGACACCAATCAGCCCCAGCATTTT
V: TRBV2; J: TRBJ1-4; D: TRBD1; CDR3: CASSKSGTGNEKLFF; DNA: TGTGCCAGCAGTAAGTCCGGGACAGGCAATGAAAAACTGTTTTTT
V: TRBV7-9; J: TRBJ2-7; D: -; CDR3: CASSLKQGWEQYF; DNA: TGTGCCAGCAGCCTGAAACAGGGATGGGAGCAGTACTTC
V: TRBV5-1; J: TRBJ1-1; D: -; CDR3: CASSLALFGGMNTEAFF; DNA: TGCGCCAGCAGCTTGGCCCTCTTTGGTGGCATGAACACTGAAGCTTTCTTT
V: TRBV4-1; J: TRBJ1-2; D: -; CDR3: CASSQDAANYGYTF; DNA: TGCGCCAGCAGCCAAGATGCAGCTAACTATGGCTACACCTTC
V: TRBV5-1; J: TRBJ2-3; D: -; CDR3: CASSTSSADTQYF; DNA: TGCGCCAGCAGCACCTCTAGCGCAGATACGCAGTATTTT
V: TRBV9; J: TRBJ1-1; D: -; CDR3: CASSVSYRGTEAFF; DNA: TGTGCCAGCAGCGTATCTTACCGGGGCACTGAAGCTTTCTTT
V: TRBV4-3; J: TRBJ2-3; D: -; CDR3: CASSQGTSTDTQYF; DNA: TGCGCCAGCAGCCAAGGAACTAGCACAGATACGCAGTATTTT
V: TRBV7-2; J: TRBJ2-1; D: TRBD2; CDR3: CASSSQGLASYNEQFF; DNA: TGTGCCAGCAGCTCCCAGGGACTAGCGAGCTACAATGAGCAGTTCTTC
V: TRBV14; J: TRBJ2-7; D: TRBD1; CDR3: CASSQESRTGRYEQYF; DNA: TGTGCCAGCAGCCAAGAGTCGAGGACAGGGAGATACGAGCAGTACTTC
V: TRBV15; J: TRBJ2-1; D: TRBD2; CDR3: CATSRDRGLARPEQFF; DNA: TGTGCCACCAGCAGAGATCGAGGACTAGCAAGACCCGAGCAGTTCTTC
V: TRBV19; J: TRBJ2-1; D: -; CDR3: CASSIDGSSYNEQFF; DNA: TGTGCCAGTAGTATAGACGGGAGCTCCTACAATGAGCAGTTCTTC
V: TRBV28; J: TRBJ2-7; D: -; CDR3: CASGRGSYEQYF; DNA: TGTGCCAGCGGGAGAGGCTCCTACGAGCAGTACTTC
V: TRBV6-1; J: TRBJ2-6; D: -; CDR3: CATFGFGANVLTF; DNA: TGTGCCACCTTCGGGTTTGGGGCCAACGTCCTGACTTTC
V: TRBV29-1; J: TRBJ1-1; D: -; CDR3: CSVSYRGDTEAFF; DNA: TGCAGCGTTTCTTATCGGGGTGACACTGAAGCTTTCTTT
V: TRBV29-1; J: TRBJ2-5; D: -; CDR3: CSGRNMGLQETQYF; DNA: TGCAGCGGGCGGAATATGGGGCTCCAAGAGACCCAGTACTTC
V: TRBV29-1; J: TRBJ2-5; D: TRBD1; CDR3: CSVKDRGYGETQYF; DNA: TGCAGCGTTAAGGACAGGGGGTATGGGGAGACCCAGTACTTC
V: TRBV5-1; J: TRBJ2-5; D: TRBD2; CDR3: CASSLGTSGGETQYF; DNA: TGCGCCAGCAGCTTGGGGACTAGCGGGGGGGAGACCCAGTACTTC
V: TRBV7-2; J: TRBJ1-4; D: TRBD1; CDR3: CASSLDRGRSEKLFF; DNA: TGTGCCAGCAGCTTAGACAGGGGGCGGAGTGAAAAACTGTTTTTT
V: TRBV5-7; J: TRBJ2-7; D: -; CDR3: CASTFGGPRHEQYF; DNA: TGTGCCAGCACCTTCGGGGGACCGCGTCACGAGCAGTACTTC
V: TRBV7-9; J: TRBJ1-3; D: -; CDR3: CASSSTDSGNTIYF; DNA: TGTGCCAGCAGCTCGACTGATTCTGGAAACACCATATATTTT
V: TRBV6-1; J: TRBJ1-1; D: -; CDR3: CASSFDLGAEAFF; DNA: TGTGCCAGCAGCTTCGACCTGGGAGCTGAAGCTTTCTTT
V: TRBV7-2; J: TRBJ2-1; D: -; CDR3: CASSLDGGGLQCRQFF; DNA: TGTGCCAGCAGCTTAGATGGCGGGGGCTTACAATGTCGGCAGTTCTTC
V: TRBV2; J: TRBJ2-7; D: -; CDR3: CASSVGQGEQYF; DNA: TGTGCCAGCAGTGTTGGCCAGGGCGAGCAGTACTTC
V: TRBV4-3; J: TRBJ2-5; D: TRBD2; CDR3: CASSQDSGRGETQYF; DNA: TGCGCCAGCAGCCAAGATTCGGGGAGGGGAGAGACCCAGTACTTC